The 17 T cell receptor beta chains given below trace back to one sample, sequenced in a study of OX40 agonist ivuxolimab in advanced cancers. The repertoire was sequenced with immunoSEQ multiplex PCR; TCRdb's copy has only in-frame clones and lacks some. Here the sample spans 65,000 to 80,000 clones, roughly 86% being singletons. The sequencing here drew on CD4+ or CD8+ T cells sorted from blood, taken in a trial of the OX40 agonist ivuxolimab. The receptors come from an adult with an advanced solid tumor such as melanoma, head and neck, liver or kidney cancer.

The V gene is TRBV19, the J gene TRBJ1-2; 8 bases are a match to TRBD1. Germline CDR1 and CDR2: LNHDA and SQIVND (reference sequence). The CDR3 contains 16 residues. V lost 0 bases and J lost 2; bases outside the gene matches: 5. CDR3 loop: CASSIDRDRLNYGYTF. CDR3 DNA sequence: TGTGCCAGTAGTATAGATCGGGACAGGCTGAACTATGGCTACACCTTC. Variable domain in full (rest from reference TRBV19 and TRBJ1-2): DGGITQSPKYLFRKEGQNVTLSCEQNLNHDAMYWYRQDPGQGLRLIYYSQIVNDFQKGDIAEGYSVSREKKESFPLTVTSAQKNPTAFYLCASSIDRDRLNYGYTFGSGTRLTVV.

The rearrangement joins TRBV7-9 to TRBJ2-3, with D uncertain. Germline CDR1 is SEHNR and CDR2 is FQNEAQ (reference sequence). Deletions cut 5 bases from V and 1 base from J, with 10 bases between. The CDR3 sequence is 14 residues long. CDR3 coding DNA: TGTGCCAGCAGCCACAGTACCGGCACAGATACGCAGTATTTT. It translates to CASSHSTGTDTQYF.

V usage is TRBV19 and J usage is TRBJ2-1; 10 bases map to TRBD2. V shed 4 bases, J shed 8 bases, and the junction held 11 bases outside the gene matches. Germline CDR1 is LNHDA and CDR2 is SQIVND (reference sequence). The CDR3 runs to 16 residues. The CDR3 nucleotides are TGTGCCAGTAGTAGAACCGGGACTAGCGCGTCTTATGAGCAGTTCTTC. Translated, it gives CASSRTGTSASYEQFF.

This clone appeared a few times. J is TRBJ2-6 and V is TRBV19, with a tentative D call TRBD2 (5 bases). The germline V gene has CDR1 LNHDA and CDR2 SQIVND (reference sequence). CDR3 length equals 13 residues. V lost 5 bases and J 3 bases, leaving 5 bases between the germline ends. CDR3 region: CASSRGGANVLTF. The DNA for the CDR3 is TGTGCCAGTAGTCGGGGTGGGGCCAACGTCCTGACTTTC.

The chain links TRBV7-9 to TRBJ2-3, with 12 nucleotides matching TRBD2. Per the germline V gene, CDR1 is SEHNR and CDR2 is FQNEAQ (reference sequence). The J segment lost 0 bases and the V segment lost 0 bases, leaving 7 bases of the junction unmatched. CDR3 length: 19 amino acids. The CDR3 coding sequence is TGTGCCAGCAGCTTAGCGGGCGGACTAGCGGGATGGAGCACAGATACGCAGTATTTT. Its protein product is CASSLAGGLAGWSTDTQYF. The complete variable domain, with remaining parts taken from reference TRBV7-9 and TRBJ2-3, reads DTGVSQNPRHKITKRGQNVTFRCDPISEHNRLYWYRQTLGQGPEFLTYFQNEAQLEKSRLLSDRFSAERPKGSFSTLEIQRTEQGDSAMYLCASSLAGGLAGWSTDTQYFGPGTRLTVL.

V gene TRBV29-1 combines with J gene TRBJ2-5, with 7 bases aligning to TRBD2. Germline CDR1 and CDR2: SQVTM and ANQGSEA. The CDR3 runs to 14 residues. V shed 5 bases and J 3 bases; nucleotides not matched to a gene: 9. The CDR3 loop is CSVPLGGGKETQYF. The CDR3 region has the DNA TGCAGCGTTCCCTTGGGGGGGGGAAAAGAGACCCAGTACTTC.

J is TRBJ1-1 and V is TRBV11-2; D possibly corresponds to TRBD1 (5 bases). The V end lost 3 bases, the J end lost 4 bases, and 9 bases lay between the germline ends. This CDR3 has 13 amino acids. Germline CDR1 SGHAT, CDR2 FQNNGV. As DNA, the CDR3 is TGTGCCAGCAGCTTGGAAGGGGCCACTGAAGCTTTCTTT. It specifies CASSLEGATEAFF.

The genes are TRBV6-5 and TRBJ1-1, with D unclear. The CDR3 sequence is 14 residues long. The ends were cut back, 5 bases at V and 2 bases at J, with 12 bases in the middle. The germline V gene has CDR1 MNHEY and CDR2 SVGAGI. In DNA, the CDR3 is TGTGCCAGCAGTCCGTACGTAGGAAACACTGAAGCTTTCTTT. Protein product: CASSPYVGNTEAFF.

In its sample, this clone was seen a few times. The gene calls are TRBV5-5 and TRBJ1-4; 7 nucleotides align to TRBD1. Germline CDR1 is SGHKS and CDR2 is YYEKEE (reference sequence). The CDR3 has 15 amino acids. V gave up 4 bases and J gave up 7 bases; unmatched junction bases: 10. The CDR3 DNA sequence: TGTGCCAGCAGCCCTACAGGGGCCATAGGTGAAAAACTGTTTTTT. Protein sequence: CASSPTGAIGEKLFF.

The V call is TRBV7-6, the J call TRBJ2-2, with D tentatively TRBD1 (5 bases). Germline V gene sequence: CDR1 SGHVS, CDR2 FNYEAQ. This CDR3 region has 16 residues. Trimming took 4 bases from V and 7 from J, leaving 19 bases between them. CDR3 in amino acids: CASSSQGEGFNGELFF. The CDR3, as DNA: TGTGCCAGCAGCTCCCAAGGGGAAGGGTTCAACGGGGAGCTGTTTTTT.

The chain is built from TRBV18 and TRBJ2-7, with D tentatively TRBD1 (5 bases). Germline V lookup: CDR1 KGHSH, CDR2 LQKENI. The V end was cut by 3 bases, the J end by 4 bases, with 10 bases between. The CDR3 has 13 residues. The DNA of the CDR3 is TGTGCCAGCTCACCTGTAGACAGATACGAGCAGTACTTC. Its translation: CASSPVDRYEQYF.

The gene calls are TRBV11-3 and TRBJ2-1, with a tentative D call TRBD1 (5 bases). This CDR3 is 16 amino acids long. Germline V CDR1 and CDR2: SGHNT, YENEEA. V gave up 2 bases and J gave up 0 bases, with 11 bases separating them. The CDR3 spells CASSLLRESSYNEQFF. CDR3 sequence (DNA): TGTGCCAGCAGCTTACTCAGGGAAAGCTCCTACAATGAGCAGTTCTTC.

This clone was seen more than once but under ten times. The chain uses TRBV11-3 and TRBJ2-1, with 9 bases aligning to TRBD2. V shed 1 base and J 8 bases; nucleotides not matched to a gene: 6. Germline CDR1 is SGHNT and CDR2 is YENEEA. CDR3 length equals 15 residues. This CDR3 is CASSLGAGGGYEQFF. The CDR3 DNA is TGTGCCAGCAGCTTAGGCGCGGGAGGGGGGTATGAGCAGTTCTTC. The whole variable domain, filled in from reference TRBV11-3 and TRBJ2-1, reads EAGVVQSPRYKIIEKKQPVAFWCNPISGHNTLYWYLQNLGQGPELLIRYENEEAVDDSQLPKDRFSAERLKGVDSTLKIQPAELGDSAVYLCASSLGAGGGYEQFFGPGTRLTVL.

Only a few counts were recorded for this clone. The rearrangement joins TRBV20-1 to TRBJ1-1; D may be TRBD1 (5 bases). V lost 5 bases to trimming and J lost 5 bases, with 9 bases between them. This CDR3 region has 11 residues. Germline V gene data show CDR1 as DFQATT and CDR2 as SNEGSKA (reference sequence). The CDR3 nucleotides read TGCAGTGCTGGACGGGGGACTGAAGCTTTCTTT. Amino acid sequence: CSAGRGTEAFF.

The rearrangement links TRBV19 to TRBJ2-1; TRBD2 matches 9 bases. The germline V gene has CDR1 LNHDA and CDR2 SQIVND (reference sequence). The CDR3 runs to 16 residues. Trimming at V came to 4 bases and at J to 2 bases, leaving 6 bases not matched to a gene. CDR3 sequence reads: CASSRPGLAAYNEQFF. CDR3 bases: TGTGCCAGTAGTAGACCGGGACTAGCCGCCTACAATGAGCAGTTCTTC.

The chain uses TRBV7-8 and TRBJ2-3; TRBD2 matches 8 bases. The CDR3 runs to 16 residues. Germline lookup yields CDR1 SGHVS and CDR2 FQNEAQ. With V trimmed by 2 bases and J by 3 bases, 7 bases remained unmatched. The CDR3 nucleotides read TGTGCCAGCAGCTTATTAGCGGGAACGGGGACAGATACGCAGTATTTT. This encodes CASSLLAGTGTDTQYF.

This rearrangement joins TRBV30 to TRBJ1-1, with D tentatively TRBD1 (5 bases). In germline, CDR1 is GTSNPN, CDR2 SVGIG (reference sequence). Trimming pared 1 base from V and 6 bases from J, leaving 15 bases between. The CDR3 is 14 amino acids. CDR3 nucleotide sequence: TGTGCCTGGAGTGGGGGGAGGGAAAATTCTGAAGCTTTCTTT. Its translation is CAWSGGRENSEAFF.